This TCR beta chain was profiled in a study of blood T cell repertoires in COVID-19. Turning to the study itself: Some COVID-19 samples were acute and others convalescent; all came from the United States, Italy and Spain. Sources were T cells, B-cell-depleted T cells, or PBMCs; the material itself was cDNA or gDNA.

The germline CDR1 and CDR2 sequences are MDHEN and SYDVKM. With V trimmed by 6 bases and J by 8 bases, 5 bases remained unmatched. The CDR3 has 15 residues. Assay used: immunoSEQ multiplex PCR; TCRdb lists only in-frame clones, some missing. The sample consists of approximately 260,000 clones, 83% of them appearing once. The source material was peripheral blood. The chain joins TRBV28 to TRBJ2-1; 15 bases agree with TRBD2. The sequence was obtained from a man in his fifties or sixties who had recovered from COVID-19. The CDR3 sequence: CASSGTSGRSDEQFF. In nucleotides, the CDR3 is TGTGCCAGCAGCGGGACTAGCGGGAGGTCTGATGAGCAGTTCTTC.